This T cell receptor beta chain was sequenced in a study of blood T cell repertoires in COVID-19. About the study: COVID-19 samples from acute and convalescent phases originated in the United States, Italy and Spain. Sample material is recorded as cDNA or gDNA derived from T cells, B-cell-depleted T cells, or PBMCs.

Germline values: CDR1 MDHEN, CDR2 SYDVKM. V gave up 6 bases and J gave up 9 bases; unmatched junction bases: 8. The CDR3 is made up of 13 amino acids. In the authors' workflow: Nucleated cell counts were estimated from reference gene primer amplification. Produced via immunoSEQ multiplex PCR; TCRdb's table is partial and in-frame only. V, J and clone size are those of that table, while D and trimming were read from the DNA. The sample shows around 250,000 clones, about 83% of them seen only once. The sequenced sample consisted of peripheral blood. The chain uses TRBV28 and TRBJ2-1; the match to TRBD2 covers 7 bases. The origin of this receptor is an elderly man with acute or convalescent COVID-19. Here the CDR3 reads CASSRPAGVEQFF. DNA of the CDR3: TGTGCCAGCAGCCGTCCTGCGGGGGTTGAGCAGTTCTTC. The full variable domain, rest sourced from reference TRBV28 and TRBJ2-1, is DVKVTQSSRYLVKRTGEKVFLECVQDMDHENMFWYRQDPGLGLRLIYFSYDVKMKEKGDIPEGYSVSREKKERFSLILESASTNQTSMYLCASSRPAGVEQFFGPGTRLTVL.